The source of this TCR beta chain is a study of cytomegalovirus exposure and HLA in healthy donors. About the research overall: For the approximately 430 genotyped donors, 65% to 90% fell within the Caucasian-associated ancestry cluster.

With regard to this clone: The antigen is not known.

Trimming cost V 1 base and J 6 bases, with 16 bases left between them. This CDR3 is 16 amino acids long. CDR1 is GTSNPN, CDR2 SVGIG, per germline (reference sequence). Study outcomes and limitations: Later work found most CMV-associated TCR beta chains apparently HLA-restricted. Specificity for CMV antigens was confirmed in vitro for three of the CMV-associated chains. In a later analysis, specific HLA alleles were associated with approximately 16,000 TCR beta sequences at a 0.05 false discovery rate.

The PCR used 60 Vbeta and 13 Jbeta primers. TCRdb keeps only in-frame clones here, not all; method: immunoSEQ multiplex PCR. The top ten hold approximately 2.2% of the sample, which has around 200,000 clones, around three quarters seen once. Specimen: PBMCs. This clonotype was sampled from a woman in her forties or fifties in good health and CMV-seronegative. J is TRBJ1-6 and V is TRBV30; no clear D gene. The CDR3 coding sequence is TGTGCCTGGAGTGCCCGTGGTGGCCAGTCTAATTCACCCCTCCACTTT. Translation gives CAWSARGGQSNSPLHF.